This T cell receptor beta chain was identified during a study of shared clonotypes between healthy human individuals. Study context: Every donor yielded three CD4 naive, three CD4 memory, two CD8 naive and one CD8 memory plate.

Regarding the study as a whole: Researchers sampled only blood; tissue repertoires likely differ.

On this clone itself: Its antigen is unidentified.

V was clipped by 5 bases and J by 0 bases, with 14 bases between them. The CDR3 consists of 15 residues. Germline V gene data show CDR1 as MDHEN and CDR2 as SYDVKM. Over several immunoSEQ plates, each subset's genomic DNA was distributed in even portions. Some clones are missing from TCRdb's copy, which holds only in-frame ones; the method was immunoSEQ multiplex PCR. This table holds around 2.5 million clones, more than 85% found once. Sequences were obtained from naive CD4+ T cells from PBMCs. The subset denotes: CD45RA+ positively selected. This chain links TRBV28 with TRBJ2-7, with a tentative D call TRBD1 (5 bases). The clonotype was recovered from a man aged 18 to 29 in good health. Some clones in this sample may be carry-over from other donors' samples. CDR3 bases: TGTGCCAGCAGTCCCCCAGGGTATAGCTCCTACGAGCAGTACTTC. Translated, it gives CASSPPGYSSYEQYF.